This entry concerns a single TCR beta chain. Its antigen is not known. Method: immunoSEQ multiplex PCR; TCRdb's copy keeps in-frame clones and lacks some. The table includes 9,500 to 10,000 clones, around four fifths detected once. V shed 4 bases, J shed 8 bases, and the junction held 11 bases outside the gene matches. Looked up from germline, CDR1 is LGHDT and CDR2 is YNNKEL (reference sequence). The CDR3 sequence is 15 residues long. The sample is drawn from a study of CD4+ T cells in melanoma. Study-wide results and limits: A reported correlation linked neoantigen-specific CD4+ T cells to CD8+, macrophage and B cell function.

This TCR was recovered from a human donor with melanoma. The V gene is TRBV3-1 (or the pseudogene TRBV3-2), the J gene TRBJ1-2, with 9 bases aligning to TRBD1. The sequencing sample was made of cells from a culture (not recorded whether cultured in vitro). The CDR3 region has the DNA TGTGCCAGCAGCCGCGGACAGGGGAGAGTGCGGGGCTACACCTTC. Translation gives CASSRGQGRVRGYTF.